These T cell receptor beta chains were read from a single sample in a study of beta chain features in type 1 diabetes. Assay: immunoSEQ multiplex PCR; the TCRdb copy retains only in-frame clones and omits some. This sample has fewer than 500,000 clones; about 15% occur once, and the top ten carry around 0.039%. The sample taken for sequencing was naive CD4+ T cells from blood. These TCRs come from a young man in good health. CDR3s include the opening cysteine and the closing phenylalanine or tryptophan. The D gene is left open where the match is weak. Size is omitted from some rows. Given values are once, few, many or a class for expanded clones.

DNA: TGTGCCAGCAGCCAGGGACTAGCGGGAGCCGGGGAGCTGTTTTTT
CDR3: CASSQGLAGAGELFF
size: NA
V: TRBV7-9
length: 15
J: TRBJ2-2
D: TRBD2

DNA: TGTGCCAGCAGTTTGGGCAGGGGCCCCTACGAGCAGTACTTC
CDR3: CASSLGRGPYEQYF
size: few
V: TRBV7-9
length: 14
J: TRBJ2-7
D: NA

DNA: TGTGCCAGCAGCGTAGCAGTTACCCGGTTGAACACTGAAGCTTTCTTT
CDR3: CASSVAVTRLNTEAFF
size: few
V: TRBV9
length: 16
J: TRBJ1-1
D: NA

DNA: TGTGCCAGCGGGACAGGGGGTTACACCGGGGAGCTGTTTTTT
CDR3: CASGTGGYTGELFF
size: NA
V: TRBV6-5
length: 14
J: TRBJ2-2
D: TRBD1

DNA: TGTGCCAGCAGTGCCGGGACAGGGAACAACAATGAGCAGTTCTTC
CDR3: CASSAGTGNNNEQFF
size: NA
V: TRBV27
length: 15
J: TRBJ2-1
D: TRBD1

DNA: TGTGCCAGCTCACCAACTAGCGGGAGTAAGACCCAGTACTTC
CDR3: CASSPTSGSKTQYF
size: NA
V: TRBV18
length: 14
J: TRBJ2-5
D: TRBD2

DNA: TGTGCCAGCTCCCGTGGACAGGGGTATGGCTACACCTTC
CDR3: CASSRGQGYGYTF
size: NA
V: TRBV18
length: 13
J: TRBJ1-2
D: TRBD1

DNA: TGTGCCAGCAGCTTACTAGCTCCAGATACGCAGTATTTT
CDR3: CASSLLAPDTQYF
size: NA
V: TRBV13
length: 13
J: TRBJ2-3
D: NA

DNA: TGCGCCAGCAGCCTAAGCACTTCAGTCTCTGGGGCCAACGTCCTGACTTTC
CDR3: CASSLSTSVSGANVLTF
size: NA
V: TRBV4-1
length: 17
J: TRBJ2-6
D: NA

DNA: TGTGCCAGCAGACCCGACCACGCGTCAGATACGCAGTATTTT
CDR3: CASRPDHASDTQYF
size: NA
V: TRBV6-6
length: 14
J: TRBJ2-3
D: NA

DNA: TGCAGCGTTGAAAACAGGGAGGGCTATGGCTACACCTTC
CDR3: CSVENREGYGYTF
size: few
V: TRBV29-1
length: 13
J: TRBJ1-2
D: NA

DNA: TGTGCCAGCAGCTTAGGCCCCCGAACCTACAATGAGCAGTTCTTC
CDR3: CASSLGPRTYNEQFF
size: NA
V: TRBV7-2
length: 15
J: TRBJ2-1
D: NA

DNA: TGTGCCAGCAGCGGATACAGGGTTCTCAATGAGCAGTTCTTC
CDR3: CASSGYRVLNEQFF
size: NA
V: TRBV11-3
length: 14
J: TRBJ2-1
D: NA

DNA: TGTGCCAGCAGCGTAGCCCACACCCCGGGACTACCCTACAGCGAGCAGTTCTTC
CDR3: CASSVAHTPGLPYSEQFF
size: NA
V: TRBV9
length: 18
J: TRBJ2-1
D: TRBD2

DNA: TGTGCCAGTGGTACCGGACTATTAATTCCGGGTGAGCAGTTCTTC
CDR3: CASGTGLLIPGEQFF
size: once
V: TRBV19
length: 15
J: TRBJ2-1
D: NA

DNA: TGTGCCAGCAGCTCTAGACAGGGATTCGGTAATGGCAATGAGCAGTTCTTC
CDR3: CASSSRQGFGNGNEQFF
size: NA
V: TRBV13
length: 17
J: TRBJ2-1
D: TRBD1

DNA: TGTGCCAGCAGTGAAAACGGGAGACCCTACAATGAGCAGTTCTTC
CDR3: CASSENGRPYNEQFF
size: NA
V: TRBV25-1
length: 15
J: TRBJ2-1
D: NA

DNA: TGTGCCAGCAGTTTATCTAGCGGGGCGCTGAACACTGAAGCTTTCTTT
CDR3: CASSLSSGALNTEAFF
size: NA
V: TRBV27
length: 16
J: TRBJ1-1
D: NA